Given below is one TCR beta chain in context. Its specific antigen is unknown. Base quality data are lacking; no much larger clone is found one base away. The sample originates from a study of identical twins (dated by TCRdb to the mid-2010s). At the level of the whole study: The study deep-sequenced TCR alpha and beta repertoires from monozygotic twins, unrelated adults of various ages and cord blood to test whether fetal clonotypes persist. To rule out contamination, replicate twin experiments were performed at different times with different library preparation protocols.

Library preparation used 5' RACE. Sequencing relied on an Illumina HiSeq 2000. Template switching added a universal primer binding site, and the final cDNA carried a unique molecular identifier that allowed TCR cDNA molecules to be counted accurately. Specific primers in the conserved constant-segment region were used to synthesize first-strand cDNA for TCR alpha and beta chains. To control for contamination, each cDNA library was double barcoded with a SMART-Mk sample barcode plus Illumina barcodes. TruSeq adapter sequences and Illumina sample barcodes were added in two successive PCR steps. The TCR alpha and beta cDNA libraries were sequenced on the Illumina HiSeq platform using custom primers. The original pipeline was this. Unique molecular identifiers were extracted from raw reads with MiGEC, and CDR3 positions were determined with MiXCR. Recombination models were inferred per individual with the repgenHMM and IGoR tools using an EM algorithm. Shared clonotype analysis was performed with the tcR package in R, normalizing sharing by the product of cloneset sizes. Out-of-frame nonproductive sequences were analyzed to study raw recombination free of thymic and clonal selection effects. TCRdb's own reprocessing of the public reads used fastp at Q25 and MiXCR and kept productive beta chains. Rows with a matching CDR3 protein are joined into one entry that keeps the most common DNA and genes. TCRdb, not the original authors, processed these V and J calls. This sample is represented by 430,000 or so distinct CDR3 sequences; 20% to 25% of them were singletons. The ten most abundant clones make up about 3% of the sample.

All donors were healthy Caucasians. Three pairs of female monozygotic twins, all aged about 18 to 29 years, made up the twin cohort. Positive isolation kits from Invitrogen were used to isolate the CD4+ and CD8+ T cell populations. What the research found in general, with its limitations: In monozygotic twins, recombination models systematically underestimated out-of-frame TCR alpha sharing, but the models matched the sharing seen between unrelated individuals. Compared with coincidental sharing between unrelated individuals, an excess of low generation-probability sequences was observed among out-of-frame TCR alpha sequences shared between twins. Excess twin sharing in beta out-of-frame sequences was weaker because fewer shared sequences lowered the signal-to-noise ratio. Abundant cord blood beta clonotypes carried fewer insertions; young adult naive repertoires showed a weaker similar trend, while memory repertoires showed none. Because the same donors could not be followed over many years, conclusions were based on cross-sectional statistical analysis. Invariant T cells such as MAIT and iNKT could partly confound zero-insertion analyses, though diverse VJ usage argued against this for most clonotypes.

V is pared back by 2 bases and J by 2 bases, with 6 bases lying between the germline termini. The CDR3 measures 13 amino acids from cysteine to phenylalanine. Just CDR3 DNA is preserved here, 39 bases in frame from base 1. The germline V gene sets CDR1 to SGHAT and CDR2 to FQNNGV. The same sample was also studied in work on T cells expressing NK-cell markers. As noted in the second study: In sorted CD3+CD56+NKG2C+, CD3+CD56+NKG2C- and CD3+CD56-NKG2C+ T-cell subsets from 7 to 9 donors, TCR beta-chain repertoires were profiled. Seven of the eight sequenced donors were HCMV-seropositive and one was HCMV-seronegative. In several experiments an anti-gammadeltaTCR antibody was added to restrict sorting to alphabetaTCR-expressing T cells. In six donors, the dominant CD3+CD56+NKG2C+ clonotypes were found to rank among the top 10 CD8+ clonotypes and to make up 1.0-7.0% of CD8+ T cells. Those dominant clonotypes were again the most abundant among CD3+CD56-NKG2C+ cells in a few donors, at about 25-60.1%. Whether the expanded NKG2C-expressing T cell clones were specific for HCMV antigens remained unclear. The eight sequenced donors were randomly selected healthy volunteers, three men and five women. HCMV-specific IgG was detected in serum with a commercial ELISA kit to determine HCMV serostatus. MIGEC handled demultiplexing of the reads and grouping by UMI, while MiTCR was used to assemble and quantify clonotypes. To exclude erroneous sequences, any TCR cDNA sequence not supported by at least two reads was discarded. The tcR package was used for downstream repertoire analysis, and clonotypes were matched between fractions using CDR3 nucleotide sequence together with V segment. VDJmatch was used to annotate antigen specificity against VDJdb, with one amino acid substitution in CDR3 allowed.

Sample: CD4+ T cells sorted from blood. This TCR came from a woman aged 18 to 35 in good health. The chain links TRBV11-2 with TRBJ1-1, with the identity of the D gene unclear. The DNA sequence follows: TGTGCCAGCAGCTTAATACATAACACTGAAGCTTTCTTT. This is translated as CASSLIHNTEAFF.